This note documents a single T cell receptor (beta chain) sequence. Its antigen is still unknown. Nothing much larger sits one base from this clone, and base qualities are not available. The record originates from a study of cytomegalovirus exposure and HLA in healthy donors (dated by TCRdb to 2016 to 2017). Concerning the study at large: An earlier analysis of 587 of the donors reported roughly 300 Gb of sequence data and about 120 million unique TCR beta sequences obtained from around 190 million T cells. All discovery cohort repertoires had been generated on a single sequencing platform. The number of typed donors differed by locus: roughly 629-640 for A, B, C, DRB1 and DQB1; 500 to 550 for DQA1; approximately 610 for DPA1; and around 490 for DPB1. Roughly 5 DR-DQ haplotypes were handled as single units for association and clustering, since linkage in the cohort was strong. HLA typing included class I and class II loci at four-digit resolution. A later analysis re-analyzed previously published TCR beta repertoires from 500 to 700 donors and added high-resolution HLA genotyping to study TCR occurrence patterns. The study aimed to test whether cataloging public T cell receptors could reveal signatures of past pathogen exposure. Of the 300 to 450 genotyped donors, less than 90% were placed in the genetic ancestry cluster associated with self-reported Caucasian donors. Among around 400 genotyped donors of the cohort, an average of around 240,000 unique TCR beta nucleotide sequences was sequenced per donor, of which 15% to 20% were non-productive. Besides the first cohort of 550 to 750 subjects, a separate validation cohort made up of roughly 120 different subjects was used. High-throughput TCR immunosequencing, statistical association of individual TCRs with disease status, and machine learning were combined to predict cytomegalovirus infection status. Using immunosequencing, the study profiled T cell repertoires from fewer than 850 subjects and related those repertoires to cytomegalovirus serostatus. An earlier analysis of about 620 of the donors applied high-throughput TCR beta sequencing to assess whether each TCR beta V gene segment acted as functional or pseudogenic. Roughly 320 gigabases of sequencing data and 75 million to 85 million unique TCR sequences made up an early release that covered 500 to 700 HLA-typed donors. Rather than drawing on any new phenotypic data, the later analysis identified candidate immune exposures from TCR beta sequences and the way those sequences occurred across donors. Donor age, sex, ethnicity and CMV serostatus were compiled alongside the repertoire data. In a later genetic analysis, genome-wide SNP genotypes for about 65% of the 666 donors were used, and that subset was treated as a discovery cohort. General conclusions and limits of the study: Specific HLA alleles were associated with about 17,000 TCR beta sequences at a false discovery rate of 0.05 in a later analysis. Because counts were too low, seventeen rarely observed V segments, including chromosome 9 orphons, were excluded from the earlier analysis of fewer than 650 of the donors. Because HLA typing was unavailable for some donors at each locus, only the typed subset was used in association tests. Assigning TCR associations to individual alleles was difficult when HLA alleles, especially DR and DQ, strongly co-occurred. Most TCR sequences were observed very rarely across donors, whereas some public TCRs were present in many individuals. A further reported finding was that TCR beta sequences accurately predicted the HLA-A and HLA-B alleles for most subjects in the first cohort. The study listed 164 TCR beta chains as associated with cytomegalovirus. According to a later analysis, most CMV-associated TCR beta chains appeared to be HLA-restricted, and the HLA associations seemed to be driven largely by CMV exposure. Sequencing depth was assumed to be roughly uniform across donors in the presence/absence analyses, though that assumption may not hold. Because the 87-base-pair reads could not distinguish some IMGT-functional V segments, including TRBV6-2 and TRBV6-3, those segments were excluded. The authors suggested that the approach could potentially be extended to other disease states and immunological phenotypes. In a later analysis, the rate of TCR association differed among HLA loci, with DRB1 alleles having the most associated TCRs and HLA-C alleles having the fewest. In a later analysis, HLA-associated TCR beta chains showed more clonal expansion and lower generation probabilities than non-associated chains that were equally common. An earlier analysis of approximately 570 of the donors showed that most TCR beta V segments appeared in productive rearrangements either about 90% or about 30% of the time, which broadly matched IMGT annotations. A later analysis reported that several top co-occurrence clusters appeared linked to parvovirus B19, influenza, CMV and Epstein-Barr virus. In a later genetic analysis, fewer N-insertions in productive TCRs were reported among donors in an Asian-associated ancestry cluster than the roughly 710-donor mean. In vitro tests confirmed that three of the cytomegalovirus-associated TCR beta chains recognize cytomegalovirus antigens. The classifier was reported to diagnose cytomegalovirus status with high specificity and sensitivity in both the original and validation cohorts. Correlated functional status among segregating V segments might reflect linkage disequilibrium, but an unknown experimental factor could not be ruled out. V-gene and J-gene trimming of TCR beta chains was associated with a missense DCLRE1C variant in a later genetic analysis, and the association was replicated in an independent cohort. In this cohort, only TCR beta chains were sequenced, and detectable features were limited by the absence of alpha or paired-chain data. A cluster of highly shared sequence variants was judged likely to be a technical artifact of the sequencing pipeline. The only immune exposure information available for the cohort was CMV serostatus.

Libraries were built with the immunoSEQ multiplex PCR assay. For the multiplex PCR, a mixture combining 60 forward primers for TCR Vbeta segments and 13 reverse primers for TCR Jbeta segments was used. The CDR3 region of rearranged TCR beta genes was amplified from genomic DNA with a multiplex PCR assay. On the Illumina HiSeq System, the amplified TCR beta libraries were sequenced as 87-base-pair reads. The authors' pipeline ran thus. In a later analysis, approximately 74 million unique TCR beta chains were counted across the approximately 620 repertoires, and about 9.9 million of these chains were shared by at least two donors. Raw reads were error-corrected and collapsed into unique sequences with a nearest-neighbor algorithm that merged closely related sequences to remove PCR and sequencing errors. V, D and J gene segments were assigned by aligning CDR3 sequences to IMGT reference sequences. Each retained sequence needed at least a six-nucleotide match to both a V gene segment and a J gene segment. A rearrangement counted as productive if the CDR3 had no stop codons and remained in frame with V and J, and every other rearrangement counted as non-productive. Following IMGT convention, CDR3 was defined as the stretch from the second conserved V-encoded cysteine up to the conserved J-encoded phenylalanine. The earlier analysis of approximately 590 of the donors excluded any sequence lacking an unambiguous match to a single V gene segment. In an earlier analysis of roughly 500 of the donors, V segments were called functional above 56.7% productive rearrangements and were called segregating when the between-donor standard deviation exceeded 5%. To diagnose cytomegalovirus status from the catalog of TCR beta chain sequences, a statistical classification framework was built. V and J gene assignment, in a later analysis, came from comparing TCR nucleotide sequences with IMGT/GENE-DB human TR gene sequences. Using the TCRdist pipeline, a later analysis assigned CDR3 sequences along with most-parsimonious VDJ recombination scenarios. In a later analysis, each TCR beta chain was defined by its CDR3 amino acid sequence together with its V-gene family, and reads without a unique V-gene family were excluded. A later analysis removed over 500 highly shared, low-generation-probability nucleotide sequences to deal with suspected cross-contamination and a sequencing artifact. For each public chain, a later analysis derived a clonal expansion index from normalized ranks of inferred template counts within each repertoire. A later analysis computed generation probabilities with a VDJ recombination model fitted to out-of-frame rearrangements, and checked the results against IGoR. A later analysis scored TCR-TCR, TCR-HLA and TCR-CMV co-occurrence with hypergeometric tests, applying a repertoire-size bias correction to TCR pairs. A later analysis estimated false discovery rates by permuting HLA or CMV assignments 20 times. In a later analysis, co-occurring TCRs were grouped with DBSCAN, and TCRdist sequence similarity was added when clustering was performed within HLA-allele-positive subsets. Repertoires with fewer than 30,000 or more than 120,000 public chains were left out of co-occurrence clustering, as were five repertoires with anomalous nucleotide sharing. Sourced from immuneACCESS, this table was stored by TCRdb with only in-frame sequences that have V and J called. A share of the clones is absent; for the studies checked, an unresolved V gene accounts for under half, and the remainder has no known explanation. Clone size and V and J calls were adopted from that table, with D and trimming inferred from the DNA. The sample profile shows fewer than 120,000 clones; about three quarters of them were found once. Of the sample, 2.5% to 3% is held by the ten largest clones.

The cohort consisted of 600 or so healthy bone marrow donors. Cohort members were all nominally healthy when sampled, although unrecorded immune exposures were likely present. The donor was CMV seropositive and belonged to the group of 250 to 300 seropositive cohort members. Every donor gave a peripheral blood sample, and the peripheral blood mononuclear cells from that sample were used for TCR beta sequencing. Genomic DNA was extracted from the blood cell samples with the Qiagen DNeasy Blood Extraction Kit. V is cut by 2 bases and J by 7 bases, and the space between the germline ends is 14 bases. The germline V gene (reference sequence) supplies CDR1 MNHNY and CDR2 SVGAGI. The CDR3 goes from the cysteine to the phenylalanine over 15 residues. Just the 45-base CDR3 DNA is kept, in frame starting at base 1.

The sequencing input was PBMCs. The chain joins TRBV6-6 to TRBJ1-4, with the D gene not confidently named. The sequence was collected from a woman aged 55-70 years in good health and CMV-seropositive. Here the CDR3 is given as CASSYPRGSGEKLFF. The DNA sequence follows: TGTGCCAGCAGTTACCCAAGAGGATCCGGTGAAAAACTGTTTTTT.